This T cell receptor (beta chain) was recovered during a study of T-cell reconstitution after alpha-beta-depleted transplantation in children (dated by TCRdb to 2016 to 2017). The study in broad terms: T-cell immune reconstitution after TCRalphabeta/CD19-depleted allogeneic hematopoietic cell transplantation in children was quantitatively tracked in the study by means of TCR repertoire profiling. Broad study findings and their caveats: The apparently early recovery of alphabetaT-cell counts about two months after transplant reportedly depended on only several hundred rapidly expanded clones that came from non-depleted graft cells. In some patients, high TCRbeta diversity at day 60 was attributed to recipient T cells and intrathymic progenitors that had survived conditioning. Over the following months the frequencies of hyperexpanded clones went down, and after one year T-cell counts and TCRbeta diversity were mostly credited to newly produced T cells.

The treatment or condition label corresponds to: allogeneic hematopoietic cell transplantation with graft depleted of TCRalphabeta T cells and CD19 B cells. Transplant recipients were children who received TCRalphabeta/CD19-depleted allogeneic hematopoietic cell grafts. The library was generated by PCR. Instrument on record: Illumina HiSeq 2500. TCR libraries were prepared with molecular barcoding, using unique molecular identifiers to normalize TCRbeta repertoire quantification. TCRdb passed the public sequencing reads through fastp at Q25 and MiXCR, retaining productive beta sequences. A single entry per CDR3 protein holds the most common genes and DNA from its merged rows. The sample data list 440,000 or so distinct CDR3 sequences, and roughly two fifths of these were observed just once. The ten largest clones represent 27% of the sample. As for this clonotype: The clone's antigen remains unknown. One base away there is no much larger clone; base qualities are not given.

The V end gives up 3 bases and the J end 4 bases, leaving 2 bases in the junction not matched to a gene. Reading from cysteine to phenylalanine, the CDR3 counts 14 amino acids. The retained sequence is limited to the CDR3, 42 bases, with the frame set at the first base. The germline V gene (reference sequence) yields GTSNPN for CDR1 and SVGIG for CDR2. Here the sequenced sample was PBMCs, taken before TCRalphabeta/CD19-depleted stem cell transplant. The receptor chain draws on TRBV30 and TRBJ2-1; 11 central nucleotides agree with TRBD2. The TCR sequence derives from a girl aged 2 to 10 with aplastic anemia, due to receive a stem cell transplant. At the DNA level, the sequence is TGTGCCTGGAGGGGGACTAGCGGATACAATGAGCAGTTCTTC. This is translated as CAWRGTSGYNEQFF.